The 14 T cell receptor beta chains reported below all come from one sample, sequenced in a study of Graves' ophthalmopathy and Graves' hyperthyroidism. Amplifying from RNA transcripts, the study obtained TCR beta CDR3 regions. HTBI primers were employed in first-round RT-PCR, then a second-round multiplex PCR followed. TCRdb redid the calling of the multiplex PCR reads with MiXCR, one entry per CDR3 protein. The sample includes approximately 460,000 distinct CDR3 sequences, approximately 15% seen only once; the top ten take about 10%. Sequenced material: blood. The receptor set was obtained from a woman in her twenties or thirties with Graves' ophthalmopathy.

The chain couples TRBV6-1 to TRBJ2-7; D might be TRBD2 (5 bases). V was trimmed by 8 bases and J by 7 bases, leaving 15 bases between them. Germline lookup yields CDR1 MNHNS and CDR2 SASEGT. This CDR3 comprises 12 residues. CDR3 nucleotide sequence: TGTGCCAGCCGGGTGGGAGTGGATGAGCAGTACTTC. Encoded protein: CASRVGVDEQYF.

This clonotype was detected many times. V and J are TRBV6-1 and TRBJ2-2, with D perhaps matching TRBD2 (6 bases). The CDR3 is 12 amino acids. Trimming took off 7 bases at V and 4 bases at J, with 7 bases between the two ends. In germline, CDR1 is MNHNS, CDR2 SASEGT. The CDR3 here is CASMGGTGELFF. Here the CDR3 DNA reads TGTGCCAGCATGGGGGGCACCGGGGAGCTGTTTTTT.

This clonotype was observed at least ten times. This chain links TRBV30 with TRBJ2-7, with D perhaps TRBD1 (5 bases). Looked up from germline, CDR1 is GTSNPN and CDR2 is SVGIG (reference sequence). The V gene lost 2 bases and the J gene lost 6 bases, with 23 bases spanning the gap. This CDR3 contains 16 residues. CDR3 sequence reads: CAWSLPEADRIREQYF. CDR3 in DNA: TGTGCCTGGAGTCTTCCCGAGGCAGACAGAATCCGCGAGCAGTACTTC.

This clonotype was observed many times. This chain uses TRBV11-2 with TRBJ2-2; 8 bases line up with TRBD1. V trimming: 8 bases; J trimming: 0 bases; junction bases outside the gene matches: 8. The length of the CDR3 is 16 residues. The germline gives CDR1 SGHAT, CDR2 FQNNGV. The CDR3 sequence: CASGHQGAANTGELFF. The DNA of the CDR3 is TGTGCCAGCGGTCATCAGGGGGCGGCGAACACCGGGGAGCTGTTTTTT.

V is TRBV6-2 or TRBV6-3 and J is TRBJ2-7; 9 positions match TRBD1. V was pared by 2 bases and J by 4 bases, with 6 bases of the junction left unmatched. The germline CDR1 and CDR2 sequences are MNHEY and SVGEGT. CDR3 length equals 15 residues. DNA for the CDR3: TGTGCCAGCAGTTACGGTCGAGGGACAGGGTACGAGCAGTACTTC. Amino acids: CASSYGRGTGYEQYF.

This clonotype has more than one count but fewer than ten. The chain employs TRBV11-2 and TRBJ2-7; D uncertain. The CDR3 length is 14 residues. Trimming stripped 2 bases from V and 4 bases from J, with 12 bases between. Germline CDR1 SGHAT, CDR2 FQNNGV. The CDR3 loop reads CASSLYGSAYEQYF. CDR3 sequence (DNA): TGTGCCAGCAGCTTATATGGCTCGGCATACGAGCAGTACTTC. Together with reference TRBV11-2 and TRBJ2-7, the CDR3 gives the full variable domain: EAGVAQSPRYKIIEKRQSVAFWCNPISGHATLYWYQQILGQGPKLLIQFQNNGVVDDSQLPKDRFSAERLKGVDSTLKIQPAKLEDSAVYLCASSLYGSAYEQYFGPGTRLTVT.

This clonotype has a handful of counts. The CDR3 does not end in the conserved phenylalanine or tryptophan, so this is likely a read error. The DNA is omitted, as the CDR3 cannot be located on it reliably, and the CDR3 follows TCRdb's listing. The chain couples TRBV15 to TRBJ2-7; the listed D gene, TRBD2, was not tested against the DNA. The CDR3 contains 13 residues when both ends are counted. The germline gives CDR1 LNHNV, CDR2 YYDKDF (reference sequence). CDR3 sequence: CATSRELRGVSSY.

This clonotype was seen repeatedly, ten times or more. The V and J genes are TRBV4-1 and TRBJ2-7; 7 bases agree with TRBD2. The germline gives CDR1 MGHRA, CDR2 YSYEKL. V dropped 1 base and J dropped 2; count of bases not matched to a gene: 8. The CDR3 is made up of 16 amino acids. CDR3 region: CASSQGASSGTYEQYF. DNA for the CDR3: TGCGCCAGCAGCCAAGGAGCGTCTAGCGGAACCTACGAGCAGTACTTC.

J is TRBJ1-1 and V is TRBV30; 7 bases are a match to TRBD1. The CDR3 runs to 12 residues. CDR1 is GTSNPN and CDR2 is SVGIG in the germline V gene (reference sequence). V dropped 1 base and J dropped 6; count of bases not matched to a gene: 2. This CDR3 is CAWSGGGSEAFF. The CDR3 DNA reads TGTGCCTGGAGTGGAGGGGGCTCTGAAGCTTTCTTT.

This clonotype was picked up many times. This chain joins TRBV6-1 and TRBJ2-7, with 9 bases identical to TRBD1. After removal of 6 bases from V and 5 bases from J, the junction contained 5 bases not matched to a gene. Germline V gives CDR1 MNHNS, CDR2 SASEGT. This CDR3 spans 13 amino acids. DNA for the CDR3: TGTGCCAGCAGGAAGACAGGGGGTGACGAGCAGTACTTC. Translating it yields CASRKTGGDEQYF.

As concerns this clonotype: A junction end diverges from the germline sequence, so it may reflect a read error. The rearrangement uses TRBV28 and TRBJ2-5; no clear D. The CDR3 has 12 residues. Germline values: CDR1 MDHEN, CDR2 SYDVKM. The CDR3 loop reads CASSTYQETQYF. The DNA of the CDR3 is TGTGCTAGCAGCACGTACCAAGAGACCCAGTACTTC.

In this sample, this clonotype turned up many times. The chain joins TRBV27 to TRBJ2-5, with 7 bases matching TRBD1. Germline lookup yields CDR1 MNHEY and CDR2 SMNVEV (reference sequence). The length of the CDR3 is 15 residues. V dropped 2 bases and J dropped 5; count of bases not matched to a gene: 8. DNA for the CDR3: TGTGCCAGCAGTTTAGGGACAGTCTCGGGGGAGACCCAGTACTTC. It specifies CASSLGTVSGETQYF.

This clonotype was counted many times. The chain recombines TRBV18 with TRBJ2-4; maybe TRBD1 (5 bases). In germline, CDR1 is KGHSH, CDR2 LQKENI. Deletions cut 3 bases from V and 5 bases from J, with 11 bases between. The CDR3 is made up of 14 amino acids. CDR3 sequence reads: CASSPAGSQNIQYF. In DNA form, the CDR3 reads TGTGCCAGCTCACCCGCAGGGTCCCAAAACATTCAGTACTTC.

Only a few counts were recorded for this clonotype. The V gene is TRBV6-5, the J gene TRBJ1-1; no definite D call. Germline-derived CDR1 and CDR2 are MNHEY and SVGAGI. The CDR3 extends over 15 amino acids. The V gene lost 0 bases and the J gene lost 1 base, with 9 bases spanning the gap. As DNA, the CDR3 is TGTGCCAGCAGTTACTCGACGGTCCAGAACACTGAAGCTTTCTTT. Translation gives CASSYSTVQNTEAFF.